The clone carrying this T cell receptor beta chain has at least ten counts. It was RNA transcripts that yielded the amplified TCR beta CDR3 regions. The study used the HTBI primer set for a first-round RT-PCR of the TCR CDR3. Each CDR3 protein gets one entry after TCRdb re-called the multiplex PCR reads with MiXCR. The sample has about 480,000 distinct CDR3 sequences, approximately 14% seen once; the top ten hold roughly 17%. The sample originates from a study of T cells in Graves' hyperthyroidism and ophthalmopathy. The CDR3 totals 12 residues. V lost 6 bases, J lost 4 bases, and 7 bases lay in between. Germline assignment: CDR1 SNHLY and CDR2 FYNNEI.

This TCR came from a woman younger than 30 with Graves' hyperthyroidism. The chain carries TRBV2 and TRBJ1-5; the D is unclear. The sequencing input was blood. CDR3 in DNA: TGTGCCAGCAGCCCACAGAATCAGCCCCAGCATTTT. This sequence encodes CASSPQNQPQHF.